This TCR beta chain was documented in a study of cytomegalovirus exposure and HLA in healthy donors (dated by TCRdb to about 2017). With regard to the full study: According to an earlier analysis of around 600 of the donors, about 190 million T cells yielded over 100 million unique TCR beta sequences and about 300 Gb of sequence data. HLA typing included class I and class II loci at four-digit resolution. An earlier analysis of 500 to 750 of the donors applied high-throughput TCR beta sequencing to assess whether each TCR beta V gene segment acted as functional or pseudogenic. All discovery cohort repertoires had been generated using a single sequencing platform. Besides the first cohort of approximately 710 subjects, a separate validation cohort made up of around 120 different subjects was used. The number of donors typed differed by locus, with 629-630 for A, B, C, DRB1 and DQB1, roughly 550 for DQA1, about 610 for DPA1, and approximately 470 for DPB1. Around 330 gigabases of sequencing data and roughly 80 million unique TCR sequences made up an early release that covered 500 to 700 HLA-typed donors. Roughly five DR-DQ haplotypes were treated as single units for association and clustering because of strong linkage in the cohort. The study profiled the T cell repertoires of 666 subjects by immunosequencing and related them to cytomegalovirus serostatus. Genome-wide SNP genotypes for about three fifths of the roughly 670 donors were used in a later genetic analysis, which treated that subset as a discovery cohort. The study was designed to test whether signatures of past pathogen exposure could be identified by cataloging public T cell receptors. Among the approximately 400 genotyped donors, around 79% belonged to the genetic ancestry cluster associated with self-reported Caucasian donors. Donor age, sex, ethnicity and CMV serostatus were compiled together with the repertoire data. To predict cytomegalovirus infection status, the study combined high-throughput TCR immunosequencing, statistical association of individual TCRs with disease status, and machine learning. To study patterns of TCR occurrence, a later analysis re-analyzed previously published TCR beta repertoires from 650 to 750 donors and added high-resolution HLA genotyping. Rather than using new phenotypic data, the later analysis identified candidate immune exposures from TCR beta sequences and from how often those sequences occurred across donors. Across roughly 420 genotyped donors of the cohort, an average of approximately 240,000 unique TCR beta nucleotide sequences per donor were sequenced, and 15% to 20% of those sequences were non-productive.

Of note for this clone: Its antigen remains unidentified. Per-base qualities were not stored, and no clone one base away is much larger.

The research as a whole found: A further reported finding was that TCR beta sequences accurately predicted the HLA-A and HLA-B alleles for most subjects in the first cohort. V-gene and J-gene trimming of TCR beta chains was associated with a missense DCLRE1C variant in a later genetic analysis, and the association was replicated in an independent cohort. In a later analysis, HLA-associated TCR beta chains showed more clonal expansion and lower generation probabilities than non-associated chains that were equally common. Some IMGT-functional V segments, including TRBV6-2 and TRBV6-3, could not be told apart with the 87-base-pair reads, so those segments were excluded. In a later analysis, 15,000 to 20,000 TCR beta sequences were associated with specific HLA alleles at a false discovery rate of 0.05. Three of the identified cytomegalovirus-associated TCR beta chains were confirmed in vitro to be specific for cytomegalovirus antigens. In both the original and validation cohorts, the classifier was reported to diagnose cytomegalovirus status with high specificity and sensitivity. A total of 164 TCR beta chains were listed by the study as associated with cytomegalovirus. The presence/absence analyses assumed that sequencing depth was roughly uniform across donors, and that assumption may not be true. A later analysis found that most CMV-associated TCR beta chains appeared HLA-restricted, with HLA associations seemingly driven largely by CMV exposure. Because HLA typing was missing for some donors at each locus, association tests included only the typed subset. Correlated functional status among segregating V segments might reflect linkage disequilibrium, but an unknown experimental factor could not be ruled out. According to a later analysis, TCR association rates differed among HLA loci, with DRB1 alleles showing the most associated TCRs and HLA-C alleles showing the fewest. Because counts were too low, 15 to 20 rarely observed V segments, including chromosome 9 orphons, were excluded from the earlier analysis of around 640 of the donors. For the cohort, immune exposure information was limited to CMV serostatus. Only TCR beta chains were sequenced in this cohort, and the absence of alpha or paired-chain data limited detectable features. According to a later analysis, parvovirus B19, influenza, CMV and Epstein-Barr virus appeared linked to several top co-occurrence clusters. It was suggested by the authors that the approach could potentially be generalized to other disease states and immunological phenotypes. The sequencing pipeline was judged likely to have produced a cluster of highly shared sequence variants as a technical artifact. Most TCR sequences were seen in very few donors, while some public TCRs were found in many individuals. Assigning TCR associations to individual alleles was difficult when HLA alleles, especially DR and DQ, strongly co-occurred. In an earlier analysis of around 600 of the donors, most TCR beta V segments were observed in productive rearrangements about 87% or about 30% of the time, broadly matching IMGT annotations. According to a later genetic analysis, donors in an Asian-associated ancestry cluster had fewer N-insertions in productive TCRs than the approximately 670-donor mean.

In total, 666 healthy bone marrow donors made up the cohort. All cohort members were sampled while nominally healthy, although unrecorded immune exposures were likely present. The donor was CMV seronegative and belonged to the group of 352 seronegative cohort members. A peripheral blood sample was provided by each donor, and peripheral blood mononuclear cells were used for TCR beta sequencing. Genomic DNA extraction from the blood cell samples was performed with the Qiagen DNeasy Blood Extraction Kit. The CDR3 has 16 amino acids, counting the end cysteine and phenylalanine. Here the CDR3 DNA is all that survives: 48 bases in frame from base 1. Trimming takes 5 bases off V and 8 bases off J; junction bases not matched to a gene: 10. CDR1 and CDR2, per the germline V gene, are SGHAT and FQNNGV. The library relied on the immunoSEQ multiplex PCR assay. For the multiplex PCR, a mixture combining 60 forward primers for TCR Vbeta segments and 13 reverse primers for TCR Jbeta segments was used. A multiplex PCR assay on genomic DNA amplified the CDR3 region of rearranged TCR beta genes. The amplified TCR beta libraries were sequenced on the Illumina HiSeq System as 87-base-pair reads. The study's own analysis went as follows. A later analysis tallied roughly 76 million unique TCR beta chains across the approximately 670 repertoires, and approximately 12 million of those chains were shared by two or more donors. A nearest-neighbor algorithm error-corrected the raw reads and collapsed the reads into unique sequences, merging closely related sequences to remove PCR and sequencing errors. CDR3 sequences were aligned to IMGT reference sequences to assign V, D and J gene segments. For a sequence to be retained, a match of at least six nucleotides was required to both a V gene segment and a J gene segment. A rearrangement was called productive if the CDR3 had no stop codons and remained in frame with V and J, and every other rearrangement was called non-productive. Following IMGT convention, CDR3 was defined as the stretch from the second conserved V-encoded cysteine up to the conserved J-encoded phenylalanine. In an earlier analysis of around 570 of the donors, sequences lacking an unambiguous match to a single V gene segment were excluded. In an earlier analysis of 587 of the donors, V segments were called functional above 56.7% productive rearrangements and were called segregating when the between-donor standard deviation exceeded 5%. To diagnose cytomegalovirus status from the catalog of TCR beta chain sequences, a statistical classification framework was built. V and J gene assignment, in a later analysis, came from comparing TCR nucleotide sequences with IMGT/GENE-DB human TR gene sequences. A later analysis assigned CDR3 sequences and most-parsimonious VDJ recombination scenarios with the TCRdist pipeline. In a later analysis, each TCR beta chain was defined by its CDR3 amino acid sequence together with its V-gene family, and reads without a unique V-gene family were excluded. In a later analysis, around 600 highly shared, low-generation-probability nucleotide sequences were removed to address suspected cross-contamination and a sequencing artifact. A later analysis calculated a clonal expansion index for each public chain from normalized within-repertoire ranks of inferred template counts. A later analysis computed generation probabilities with a VDJ recombination model fitted to out-of-frame rearrangements, and checked the results against IGoR. In a later analysis, TCR-TCR, TCR-HLA and TCR-CMV co-occurrence was scored with hypergeometric tests, and a repertoire-size bias correction was applied to TCR pairs. In a later analysis, false discovery rates were estimated by permuting HLA or CMV assignments 20 times. In a later analysis, co-occurring TCRs were grouped using DBSCAN, with TCRdist sequence similarity added in when clustering inside HLA-allele-positive subsets. Co-occurrence clustering excluded repertoires with fewer than 30,000 or more than 120,000 public chains, plus five with anomalous nucleotide sharing. TCRdb holds this immuneACCESS table with in-frame rearrangements only. Some clones are missing; in checked studies, unresolved V genes explain under half, and the rest has no known cause. Clone size and V and J calls were adopted from that table, with D and trimming inferred from the DNA. The sample table holds some 170,000 clones, of which about 80% were seen once. Of the sample, 2.1% is held by the ten largest clones.

This receptor was obtained from a man between 35 and 55 years old in good health and CMV-seronegative. The sequence is built from TRBV11-2 and TRBJ1-4; the junction holds 11 bases that match TRBD1. Sample: PBMCs. Read as DNA, the sequence is TGTGCCAGCAGCCGGACAGGGGGCACCTTCGAGGAAAAACTGTTTTTT. This sequence encodes CASSRTGGTFEEKLFF.